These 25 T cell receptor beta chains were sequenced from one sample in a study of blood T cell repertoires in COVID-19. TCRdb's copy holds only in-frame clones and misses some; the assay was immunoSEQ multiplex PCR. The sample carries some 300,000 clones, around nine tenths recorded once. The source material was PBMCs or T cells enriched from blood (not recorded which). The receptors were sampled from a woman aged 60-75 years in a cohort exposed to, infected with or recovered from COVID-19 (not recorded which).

DNA of the CDR3: TGCGCCAGCAGGATTAACCGGGAGCTATTCCGGGGCGAGCAGTACTTC. Encoded protein: CASRINRELFRGEQYF. This chain links TRBV5-1 with TRBJ2-7; TRBD2 might be the D (6 bases). There are 16 residues in the CDR3. Germline loops: CDR1 SGHRS, CDR2 YFSETQ. V lost 5 bases to trimming and J lost 6 bases, with 24 bases between them.

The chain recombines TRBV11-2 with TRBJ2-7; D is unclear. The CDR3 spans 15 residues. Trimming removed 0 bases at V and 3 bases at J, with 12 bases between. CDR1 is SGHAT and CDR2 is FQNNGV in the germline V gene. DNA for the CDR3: TGTGCCAGCAGCTTAGATCCGGGTCCCATCTACGAGCAGTACTTC. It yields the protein CASSLDPGPIYEQYF.

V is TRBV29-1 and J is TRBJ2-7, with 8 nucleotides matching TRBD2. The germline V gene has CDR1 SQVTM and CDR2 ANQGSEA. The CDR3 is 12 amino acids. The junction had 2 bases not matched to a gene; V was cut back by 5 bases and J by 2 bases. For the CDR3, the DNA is TGCAGCGTTCGTAGCGGGGCCTACGAGCAGTACTTC. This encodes CSVRSGAYEQYF.

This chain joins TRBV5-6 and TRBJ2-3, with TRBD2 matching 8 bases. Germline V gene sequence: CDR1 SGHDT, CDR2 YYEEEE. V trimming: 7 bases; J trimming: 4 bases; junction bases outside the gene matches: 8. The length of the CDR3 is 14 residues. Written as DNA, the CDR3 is TGTGCCAGCCTCGGAGCGGGAGTCCCAGATACGCAGTATTTT. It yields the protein CASLGAGVPDTQYF.

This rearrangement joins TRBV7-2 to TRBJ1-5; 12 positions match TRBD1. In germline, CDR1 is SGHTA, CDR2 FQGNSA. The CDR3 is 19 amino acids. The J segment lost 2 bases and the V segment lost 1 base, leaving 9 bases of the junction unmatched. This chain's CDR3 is CASSLGGTGGVGGNQPQHF. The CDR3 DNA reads TGTGCCAGCAGCTTAGGCGGGACAGGGGGCGTCGGGGGCAATCAGCCCCAGCATTTT.

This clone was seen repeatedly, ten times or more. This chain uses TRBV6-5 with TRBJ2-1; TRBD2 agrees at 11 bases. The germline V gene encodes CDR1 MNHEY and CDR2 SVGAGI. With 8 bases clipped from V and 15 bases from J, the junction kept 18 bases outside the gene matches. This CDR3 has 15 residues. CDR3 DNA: TGTGCCAGCTCCGACACCACCGTACTAGCGGGAGTTTTGTTCTTC. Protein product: CASSDTTVLAGVLFF.

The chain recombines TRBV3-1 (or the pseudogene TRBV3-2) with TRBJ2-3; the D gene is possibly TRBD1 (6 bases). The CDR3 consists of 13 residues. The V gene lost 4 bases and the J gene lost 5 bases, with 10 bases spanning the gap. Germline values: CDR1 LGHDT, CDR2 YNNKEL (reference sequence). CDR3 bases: TGTGCCAGCAGCCGTCTAGGGGGAGATACGCAGTATTTT. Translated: CASSRLGGDTQYF.

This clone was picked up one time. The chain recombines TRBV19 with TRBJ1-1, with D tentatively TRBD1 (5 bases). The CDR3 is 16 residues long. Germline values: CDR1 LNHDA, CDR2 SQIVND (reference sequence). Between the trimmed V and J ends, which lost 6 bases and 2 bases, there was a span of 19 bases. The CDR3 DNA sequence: TGTGCCAGTAGGACAGCGGGGGTGCCACGAAACACTGAAGCTTTCTTT. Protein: CASRTAGVPRNTEAFF.

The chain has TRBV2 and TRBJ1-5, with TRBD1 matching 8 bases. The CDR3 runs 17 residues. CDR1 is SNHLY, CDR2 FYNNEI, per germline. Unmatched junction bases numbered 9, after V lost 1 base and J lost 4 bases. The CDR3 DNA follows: TGTGCCAGCAGTGAAGTTGAGGACAGGGCCTTTAATCAGCCCCAGCATTTT. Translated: CASSEVEDRAFNQPQHF.

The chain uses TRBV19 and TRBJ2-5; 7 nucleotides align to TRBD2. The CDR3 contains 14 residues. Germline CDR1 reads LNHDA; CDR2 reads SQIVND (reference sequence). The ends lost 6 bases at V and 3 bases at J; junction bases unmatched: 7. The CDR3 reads CASSPTSAEETQYF. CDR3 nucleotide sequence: TGTGCCAGTAGCCCCACTAGCGCCGAAGAGACCCAGTACTTC.

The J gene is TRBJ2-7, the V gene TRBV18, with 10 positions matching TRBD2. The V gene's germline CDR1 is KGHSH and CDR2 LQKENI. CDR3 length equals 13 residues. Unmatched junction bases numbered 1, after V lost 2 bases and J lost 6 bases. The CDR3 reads CASSPGTSAEQYF. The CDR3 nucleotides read TGTGCCAGCTCACCAGGGACTAGCGCCGAGCAGTACTTC.

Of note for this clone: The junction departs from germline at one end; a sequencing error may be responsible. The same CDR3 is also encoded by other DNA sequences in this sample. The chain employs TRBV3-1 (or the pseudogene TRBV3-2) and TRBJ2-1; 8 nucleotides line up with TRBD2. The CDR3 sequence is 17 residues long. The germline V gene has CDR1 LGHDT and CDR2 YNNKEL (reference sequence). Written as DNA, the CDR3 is TGTGCCAGCAGCCAAGAGGGACTAGGGAACTCCTACAATGAGCAATTCTTC. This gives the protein CASSQEGLGNSYNEQFF.

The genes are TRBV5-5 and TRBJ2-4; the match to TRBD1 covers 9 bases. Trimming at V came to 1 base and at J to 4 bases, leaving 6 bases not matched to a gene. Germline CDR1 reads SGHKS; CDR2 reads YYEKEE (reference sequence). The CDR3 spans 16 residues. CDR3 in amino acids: CASSLRQGDSKNIQYF. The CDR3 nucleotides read TGTGCCAGCAGCTTGAGACAGGGGGACTCAAAAAACATTCAGTACTTC.

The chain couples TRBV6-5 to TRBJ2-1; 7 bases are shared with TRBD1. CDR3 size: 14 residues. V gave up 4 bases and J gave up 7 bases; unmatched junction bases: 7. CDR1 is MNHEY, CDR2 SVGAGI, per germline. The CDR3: CASSFETGLNEQFF. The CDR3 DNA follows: TGTGCCAGCAGTTTCGAGACAGGGCTAAATGAGCAGTTCTTC.

The CDR3 loop reads CASSFIRGKGSGELFF. The CDR3 bases are TGCGCCAGCAGCTTCATTCGGGGAAAGGGTAGCGGGGAGCTGTTTTTT. The J gene is TRBJ2-2, the V gene TRBV5-1; D is possibly TRBD2 (5 bases). The CDR3 length is 16 residues. Germline V CDR1 and CDR2: SGHRS, YFSETQ. V lost 2 bases and J 7 bases, leaving 18 bases between the germline ends.

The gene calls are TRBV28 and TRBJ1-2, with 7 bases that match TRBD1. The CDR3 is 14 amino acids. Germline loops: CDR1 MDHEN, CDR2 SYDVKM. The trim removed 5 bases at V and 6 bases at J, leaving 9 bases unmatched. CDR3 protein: CASSLSRGLNGYTF. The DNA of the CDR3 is TGTGCCAGCAGTCTCTCAAGGGGGCTAAATGGCTACACCTTC.

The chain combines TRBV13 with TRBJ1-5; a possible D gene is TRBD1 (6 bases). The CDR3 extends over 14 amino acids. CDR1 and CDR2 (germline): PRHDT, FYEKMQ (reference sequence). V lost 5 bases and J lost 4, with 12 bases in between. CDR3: CASSLGQTNQPQHF. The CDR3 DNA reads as TGTGCCAGCAGCCTCGGACAGACTAATCAGCCCCAGCATTTT. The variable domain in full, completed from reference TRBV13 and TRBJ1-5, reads AAGVIQSPRHLIKEKRETATLKCYPIPRHDTVYWYQQGPGQDPQFLISFYEKMQSDKGSIPDRFSAQQFSDYHSELNMSSLELGDSALYFCASSLGQTNQPQHFGDGTRLSIL.

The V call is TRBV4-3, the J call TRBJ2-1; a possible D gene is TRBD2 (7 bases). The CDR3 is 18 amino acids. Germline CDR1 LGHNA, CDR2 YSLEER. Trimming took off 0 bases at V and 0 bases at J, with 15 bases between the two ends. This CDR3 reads CASSQDKGGQSSYNEQFF. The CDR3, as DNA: TGCGCCAGCAGCCAAGATAAGGGGGGGCAGAGCTCCTACAATGAGCAGTTCTTC.

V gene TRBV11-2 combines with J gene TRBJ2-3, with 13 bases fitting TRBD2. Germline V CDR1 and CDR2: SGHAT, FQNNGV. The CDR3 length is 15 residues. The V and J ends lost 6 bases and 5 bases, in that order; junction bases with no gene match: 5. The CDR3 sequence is CASSRGLAGVDTQYF. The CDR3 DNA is TGTGCCAGCAGTCGCGGACTAGCGGGAGTAGATACGCAGTATTTT.

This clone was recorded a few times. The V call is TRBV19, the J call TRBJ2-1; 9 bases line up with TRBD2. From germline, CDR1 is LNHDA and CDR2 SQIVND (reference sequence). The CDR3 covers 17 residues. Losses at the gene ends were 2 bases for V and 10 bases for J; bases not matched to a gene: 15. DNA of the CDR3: TGTGCCAGTAGTATACCCGGACTAGCGAGAGCGTGGGGCGAGCAGTTCTTC. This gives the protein CASSIPGLARAWGEQFF.

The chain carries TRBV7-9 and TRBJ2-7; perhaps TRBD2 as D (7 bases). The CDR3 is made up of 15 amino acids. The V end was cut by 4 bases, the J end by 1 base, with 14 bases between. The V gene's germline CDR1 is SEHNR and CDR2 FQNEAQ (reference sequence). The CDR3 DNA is TGTGCCAGCAGCTCAAGGGGGGGACCTTCCTACGAGCAGTACTTC. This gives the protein CASSSRGGPSYEQYF.

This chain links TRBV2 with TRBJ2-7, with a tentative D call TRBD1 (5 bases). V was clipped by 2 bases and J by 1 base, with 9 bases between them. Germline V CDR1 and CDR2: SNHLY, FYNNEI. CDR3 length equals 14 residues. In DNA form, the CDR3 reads TGTGCCAGCAGTGAACAGGGTGAATCCTACGAGCAGTACTTC. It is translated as CASSEQGESYEQYF.

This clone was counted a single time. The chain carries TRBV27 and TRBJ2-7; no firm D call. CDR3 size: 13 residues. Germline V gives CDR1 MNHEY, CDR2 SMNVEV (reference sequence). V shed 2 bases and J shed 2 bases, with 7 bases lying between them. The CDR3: CASSLTVTYEQYF. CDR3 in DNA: TGTGCCAGCAGTTTAACAGTTACCTACGAGCAGTACTTC.

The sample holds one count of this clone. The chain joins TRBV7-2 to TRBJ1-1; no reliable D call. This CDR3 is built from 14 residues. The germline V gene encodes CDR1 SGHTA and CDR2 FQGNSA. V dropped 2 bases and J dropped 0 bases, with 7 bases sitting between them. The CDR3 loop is CASSLLQLNTEAFF. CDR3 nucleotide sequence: TGTGCCAGCAGCTTACTACAGCTGAACACTGAAGCTTTCTTT.

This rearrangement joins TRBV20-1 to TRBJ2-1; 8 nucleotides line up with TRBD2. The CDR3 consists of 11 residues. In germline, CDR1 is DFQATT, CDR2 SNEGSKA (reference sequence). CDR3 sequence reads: CSPGGADEQFF. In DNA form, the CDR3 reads TGCAGCCCCGGGGGGGCGGATGAGCAGTTCTTC.